Below are 8 T cell receptor beta chains sequenced from a single sample in a study of OX40 agonist ivuxolimab in advanced cancers. The library was made by the immunoSEQ multiplex PCR assay. TCRdb provides this immuneACCESS table in a form limited to in-frame rearrangements. Some clones are lacking; in checked studies, under half of them reflect an unresolved V gene, and why the rest are absent is not known. Recorded for this sample are some 30,000 clones; about 81% of them occurred a single time. The top ten constitute over 25% of the sample. The starting material was CD4+ or CD8+ T cells sorted from blood, obtained in a trial of the OX40 agonist ivuxolimab. The receptors were sampled from an adult with an advanced solid tumor such as melanoma, head and neck, liver or kidney cancer.

V and J are TRBV15 and TRBJ2-1, with D perhaps matching TRBD1 (6 bases). V lost 0 bases and J lost 9, with 15 bases in between. The CDR3 consists of 15 residues. Germline V gene lookup returns CDR1 LNHNV and CDR2 YYDKDF (reference sequence). The CDR3 DNA sequence: TGTGCCACCAGCAGAGACAGGGGCCGGGAAGCTGAGCAGTTCTTC. The encoded protein is CATSRDRGREAEQFF.

This chain connects TRBV9 to TRBJ1-5; D is ambiguous. V was clipped by 7 bases and J by 0 bases, with 11 bases between them. Germline loops: CDR1 SGDLS, CDR2 YYNGEE. The CDR3 consists of 14 residues. The CDR3 is CASGGGNSNQPQHF. In DNA, the CDR3 is TGTGCCAGCGGCGGAGGGAATAGCAATCAGCCCCAGCATTTT.

The chain links TRBV19 to TRBJ2-5; unclear D gene. The J call may not be correct, given that the DNA end is closer to TRBJ2-7. Germline V lookup: CDR1 LNHDA, CDR2 SQIVND (reference sequence). The CDR3 sequence is 13 residues long. CDR3 protein: CASSMVHPYEQYF. The CDR3 DNA reads TGTGCCAGTAGTATGGTACACCCCTACGAGCAGTACTTC.

The chain recombines TRBV6-6 with TRBJ2-3, with TRBD2 identical over 11 bases. Germline V gene data show CDR1 as MNHNY and CDR2 as SVGAGI (reference sequence). The CDR3 is made up of 16 amino acids. With V trimmed by 0 bases and J by 4 bases, 3 bases remained unmatched. The chain's CDR3 is CASSYSTSGSADTQYF. CDR3 coding DNA: TGTGCCAGCAGTTACTCAACTAGCGGGAGTGCAGATACGCAGTATTTT.

This clone has more than one count but fewer than ten. V usage is TRBV7-9 and J usage is TRBJ2-1; D gene uncertain. Trimming removed 5 bases from V and 1 base from J, with 6 bases in between. Germline CDR1 and CDR2: SEHNR and FQNEAQ (reference sequence). The length of the CDR3 is 13 residues. For the CDR3, the DNA is TGTGCCAGCAGCCCTACGTCCTACAATGAGCAGTTCTTC. Protein: CASSPTSYNEQFF.

The rearrangement links TRBV10-3 to TRBJ2-1; D is perhaps TRBD2 (5 bases). The CDR3 length is 14 residues. Per the germline V gene, CDR1 is ENHRY and CDR2 is SYGVKD. V shed 4 bases and J shed 3 bases, with 10 bases lying between them. The CDR3 loop is CAISGLGSYNEQFF. In DNA, the CDR3 is TGTGCCATCAGTGGGTTAGGGAGCTACAATGAGCAGTTCTTC.

The chain combines TRBV9 with TRBJ2-1; possible D gene TRBD1, 5 bases. Looked up from germline, CDR1 is SGDLS and CDR2 is YYNGEE. The CDR3 is 13 residues long. Trimming took 4 bases from V and 9 from J, leaving 14 bases between them. In nucleotides, the CDR3 is TGTGCCAGCAGCCCCCCAGTAGGGGTTGAGCAGTTCTTC. It specifies CASSPPVGVEQFF.

The gene calls are TRBV5-1 and TRBJ1-1, with unresolved D. The germline gives CDR1 SGHRS, CDR2 YFSETQ. V gave up 0 bases and J gave up 10 bases, with 10 bases separating them. The CDR3 is 12 amino acids. CDR3: CASSLDVNVAFF. The CDR3 region has the DNA TGCGCCAGCAGCTTGGACGTGAACGTAGCTTTCTTT.